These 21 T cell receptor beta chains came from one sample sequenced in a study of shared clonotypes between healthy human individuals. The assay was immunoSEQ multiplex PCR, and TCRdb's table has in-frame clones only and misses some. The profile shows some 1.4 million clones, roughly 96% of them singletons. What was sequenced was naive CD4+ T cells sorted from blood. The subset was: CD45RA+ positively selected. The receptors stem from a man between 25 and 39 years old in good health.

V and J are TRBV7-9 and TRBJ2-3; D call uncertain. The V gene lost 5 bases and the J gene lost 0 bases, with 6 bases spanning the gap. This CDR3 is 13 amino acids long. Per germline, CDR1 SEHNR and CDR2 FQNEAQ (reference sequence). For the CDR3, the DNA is TGTGCCAGCAGCCCCACAAGCACAGATACGCAGTATTTT. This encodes CASSPTSTDTQYF.

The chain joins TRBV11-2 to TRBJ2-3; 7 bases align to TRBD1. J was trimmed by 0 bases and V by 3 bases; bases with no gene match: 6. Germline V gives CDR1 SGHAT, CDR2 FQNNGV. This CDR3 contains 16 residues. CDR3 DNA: TGTGCCAGCAGCTTCCCCGGGACAGTCAGCACAGATACGCAGTATTTT. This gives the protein CASSFPGTVSTDTQYF.

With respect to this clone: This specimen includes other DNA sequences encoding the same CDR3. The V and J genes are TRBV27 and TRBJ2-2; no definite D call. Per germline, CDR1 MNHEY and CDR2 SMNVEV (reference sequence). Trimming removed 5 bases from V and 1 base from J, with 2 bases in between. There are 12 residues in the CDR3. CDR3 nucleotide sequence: TGTGCCAGCAGTAGGAACACCGGGGAGCTGTTTTTT. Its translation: CASSRNTGELFF.

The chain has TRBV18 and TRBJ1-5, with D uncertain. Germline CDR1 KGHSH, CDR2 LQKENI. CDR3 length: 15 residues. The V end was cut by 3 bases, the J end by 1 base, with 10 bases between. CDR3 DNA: TGTGCCAGCTCACCTCAAGGGATGAGCAATCAGCCCCAGCATTTT. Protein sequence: CASSPQGMSNQPQHF.

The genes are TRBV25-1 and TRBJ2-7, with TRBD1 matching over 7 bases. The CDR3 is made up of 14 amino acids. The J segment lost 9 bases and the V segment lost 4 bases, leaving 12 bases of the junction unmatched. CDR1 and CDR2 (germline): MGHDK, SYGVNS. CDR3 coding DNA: TGTGCCAGCAGTGGAGGGGGCTTCGACGGGGCGCAGTACTTC. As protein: CASSGGGFDGAQYF.

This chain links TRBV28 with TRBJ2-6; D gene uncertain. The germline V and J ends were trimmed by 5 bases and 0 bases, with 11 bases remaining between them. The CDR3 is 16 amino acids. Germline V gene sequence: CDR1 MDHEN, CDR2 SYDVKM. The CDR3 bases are TGTGCCAGCAGTCGATCTGGTCGCTCTGGGGCCAACGTCCTGACTTTC. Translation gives CASSRSGRSGANVLTF.

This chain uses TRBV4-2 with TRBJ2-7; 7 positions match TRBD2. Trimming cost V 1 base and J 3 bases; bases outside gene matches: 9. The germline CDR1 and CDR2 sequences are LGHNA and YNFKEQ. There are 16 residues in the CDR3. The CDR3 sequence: CASSQGSAGRDYEQYF. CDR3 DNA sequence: TGTGCCAGCAGCCAAGGTTCAGCGGGAAGGGACTACGAGCAGTACTTC.

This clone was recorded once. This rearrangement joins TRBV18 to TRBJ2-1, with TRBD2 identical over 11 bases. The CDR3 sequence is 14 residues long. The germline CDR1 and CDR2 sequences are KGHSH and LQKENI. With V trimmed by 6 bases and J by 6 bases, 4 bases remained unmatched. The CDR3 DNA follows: TGTGCCAGCTCCGCCGGGACTAGCGGCAATGAGCAGTTCTTC. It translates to CASSAGTSGNEQFF.

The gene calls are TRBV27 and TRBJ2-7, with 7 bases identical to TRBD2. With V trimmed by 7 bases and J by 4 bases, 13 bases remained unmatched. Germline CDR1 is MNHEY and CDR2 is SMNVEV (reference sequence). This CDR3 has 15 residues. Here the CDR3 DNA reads TGTGCCAGCACCAAAAGGAATGGGGGGGGGTACGAGCAGTACTTC. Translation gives CASTKRNGGGYEQYF.

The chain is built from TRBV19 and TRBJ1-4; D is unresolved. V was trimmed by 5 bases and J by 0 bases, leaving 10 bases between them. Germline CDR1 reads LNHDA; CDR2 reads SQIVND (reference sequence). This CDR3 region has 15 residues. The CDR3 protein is CASSAGRPTNEKLFF. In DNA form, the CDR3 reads TGTGCCAGTAGTGCAGGACGGCCAACTAATGAAAAACTGTTTTTT.

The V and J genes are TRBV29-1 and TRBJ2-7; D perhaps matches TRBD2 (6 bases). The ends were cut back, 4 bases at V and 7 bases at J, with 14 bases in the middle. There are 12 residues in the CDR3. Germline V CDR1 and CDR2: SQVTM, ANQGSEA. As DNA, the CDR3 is TGCAGCGTTGGTAGGACTACCTTAGAGCAGTACTTC. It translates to CSVGRTTLEQYF.

The CDR3 spells CASSRSGGNTIYF. In DNA form, the CDR3 reads TGTGCCAGCTCCCGGAGCGGGGGAAACACCATATATTTT. The chain joins TRBV18 to TRBJ1-3; D ambiguous. Trimming cost V 6 bases and J 4 bases, with 10 bases left between them. Germline V gene sequence: CDR1 KGHSH, CDR2 LQKENI. The CDR3 has 13 amino acids.

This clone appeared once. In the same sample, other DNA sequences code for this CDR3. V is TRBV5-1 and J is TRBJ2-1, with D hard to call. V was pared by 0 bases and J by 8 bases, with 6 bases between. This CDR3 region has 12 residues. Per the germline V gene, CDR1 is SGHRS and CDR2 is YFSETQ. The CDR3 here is CASSLAGDEQFF. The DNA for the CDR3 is TGCGCCAGCAGCTTGGCAGGCGATGAGCAGTTCTTC.

CDR3 loop: CASSQEGQANEKLFF. DNA of the CDR3: TGCGCCAGCAGCCAAGAAGGGCAGGCGAATGAAAAACTGTTTTTT. The V gene is TRBV4-3, the J gene TRBJ1-4; D not resolved. The ends were cut back, 0 bases at V and 5 bases at J, with 10 bases in the middle. Germline loops: CDR1 LGHNA, CDR2 YSLEER. This CDR3 is built from 15 residues.

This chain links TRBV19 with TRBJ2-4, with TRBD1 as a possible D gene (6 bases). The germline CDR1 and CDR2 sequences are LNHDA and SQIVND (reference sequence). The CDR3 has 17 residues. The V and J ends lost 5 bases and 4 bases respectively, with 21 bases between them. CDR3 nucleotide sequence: TGTGCCAGTAGTGCTGCCCCCGGACAGTTCTGGAAAAACATTCAGTACTTC. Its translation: CASSAAPGQFWKNIQYF.

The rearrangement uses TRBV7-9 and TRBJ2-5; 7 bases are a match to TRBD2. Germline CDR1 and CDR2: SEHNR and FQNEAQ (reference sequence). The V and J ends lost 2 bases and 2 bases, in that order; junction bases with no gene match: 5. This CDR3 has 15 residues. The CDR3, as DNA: TGTGCCAGCAGCTTAAGGGGACTACCACAAGAGACCCAGTACTTC. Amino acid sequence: CASSLRGLPQETQYF.

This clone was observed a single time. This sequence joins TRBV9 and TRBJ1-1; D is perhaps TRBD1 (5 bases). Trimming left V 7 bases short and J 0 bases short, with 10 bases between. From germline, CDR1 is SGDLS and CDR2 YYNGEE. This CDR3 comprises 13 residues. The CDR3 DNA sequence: TGTGCCAGCGGACACACAGTGAACACTGAAGCTTTCTTT. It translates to CASGHTVNTEAFF.

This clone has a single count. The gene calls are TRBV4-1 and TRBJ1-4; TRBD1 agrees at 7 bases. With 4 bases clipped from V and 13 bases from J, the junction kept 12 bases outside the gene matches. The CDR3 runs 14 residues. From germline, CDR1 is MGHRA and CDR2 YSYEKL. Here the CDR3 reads CASSPGQALSGLFF. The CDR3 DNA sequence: TGCGCCAGCAGCCCTGGACAGGCCCTTTCAGGACTGTTTTTT.

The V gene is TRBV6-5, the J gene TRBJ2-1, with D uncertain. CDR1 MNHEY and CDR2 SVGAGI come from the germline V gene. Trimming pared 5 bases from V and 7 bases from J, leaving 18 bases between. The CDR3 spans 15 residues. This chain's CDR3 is CASSQLKLSWNEQFF. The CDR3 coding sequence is TGTGCCAGCAGTCAACTCAAGCTGTCGTGGAATGAGCAGTTCTTC.

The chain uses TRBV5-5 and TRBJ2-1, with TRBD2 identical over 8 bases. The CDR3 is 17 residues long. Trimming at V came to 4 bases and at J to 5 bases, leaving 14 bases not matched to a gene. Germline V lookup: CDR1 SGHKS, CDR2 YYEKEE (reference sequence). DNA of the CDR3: TGTGCCAGCAGCCCCCAGCCTAGAGCGGGAGTCGACAATGAGCAGTTCTTC. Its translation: CASSPQPRAGVDNEQFF.

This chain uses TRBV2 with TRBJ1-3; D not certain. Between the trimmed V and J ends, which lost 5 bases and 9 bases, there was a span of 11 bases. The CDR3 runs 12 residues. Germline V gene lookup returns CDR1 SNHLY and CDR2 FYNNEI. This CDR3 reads CASSLGGPTIYF. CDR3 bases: TGTGCCAGCAGTCTGGGAGGGCCCACCATATATTTT.